A few counts support the clone carrying this T cell receptor (beta chain). Stated treatment: randomized to nivolumab then ipilimumab (arm A) or the reverse (arm B). Patients had received no earlier DNA-damaging chemotherapy. The sample belongs to a study of sequential checkpoint blockade in melanoma. About the study: Randomization was 1:1 between first-line nivolumab→ipilimumab and ipilimumab→nivolumab. Both treatment sequences were followed by maintenance nivolumab.

The method was immunoSEQ multiplex PCR; TCRdb's version includes in-frame clones alone and lacks a portion of them. Of roughly 18,000 clones in the sample, roughly 53% were seen once. This material consisted of CD8+ T cells sorted from blood (inferred from file names), taken from a patient given nivolumab and ipilimumab in sequence. This clonotype was sampled from a human donor with melanoma.

The CDR3 DNA reads TGTGCCAGCAGCTTAACGGGCCCAGCAGATACGCAGTATTTT. This gives the protein CASSLTGPADTQYF. The chain joins TRBV7-3 to TRBJ2-3; unclear D gene. This CDR3 comprises 14 residues. The ends were cut back, 0 bases at V and 4 bases at J, with 8 bases in the middle. Germline V gene sequence: CDR1 SGHTA, CDR2 FQGTGA.